This TCR beta chain was sequenced in a study of cytomegalovirus exposure and HLA in healthy donors. The study drew the donors from its roughly 120-subject validation cohort, separate from the roughly 700-subject first cohort. The V gene lost 3 bases and the J gene lost 7 bases, with 15 bases spanning the gap. The CDR3 has 15 residues. Germline values: CDR1 MDHEN, CDR2 SYDVKM. Some clones are missing from TCRdb's copy, which holds only in-frame ones; the method was immunoSEQ multiplex PCR. The sample holds under 300,000 clones; just over 85% are singletons and the top ten take more than 0.8%. The source material was PBMCs. This clonotype was sampled from a woman between 18 and 30 years old in good health and CMV-seronegative. The J gene is TRBJ1-4, the V gene TRBV28; D ambiguous. The CDR3 DNA is TGTGCCAGCAGTTTTCCCTCGGGATACGGTGAAAAACTGTTTTTT. It translates to CASSFPSGYGEKLFF.